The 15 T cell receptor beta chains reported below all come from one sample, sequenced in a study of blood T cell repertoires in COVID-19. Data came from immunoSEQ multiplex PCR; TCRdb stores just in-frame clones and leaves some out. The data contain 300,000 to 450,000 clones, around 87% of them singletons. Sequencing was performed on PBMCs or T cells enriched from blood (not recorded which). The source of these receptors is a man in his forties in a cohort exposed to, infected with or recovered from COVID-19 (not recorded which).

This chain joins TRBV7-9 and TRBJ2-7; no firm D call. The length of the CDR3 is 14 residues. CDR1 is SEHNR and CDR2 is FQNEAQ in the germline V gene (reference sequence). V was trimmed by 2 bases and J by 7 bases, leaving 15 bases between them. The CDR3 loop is CASSLSTSYFEQYF. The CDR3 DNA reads TGTGCCAGCAGCTTAAGTACCTCCTACTTTGAGCAGTACTTC.

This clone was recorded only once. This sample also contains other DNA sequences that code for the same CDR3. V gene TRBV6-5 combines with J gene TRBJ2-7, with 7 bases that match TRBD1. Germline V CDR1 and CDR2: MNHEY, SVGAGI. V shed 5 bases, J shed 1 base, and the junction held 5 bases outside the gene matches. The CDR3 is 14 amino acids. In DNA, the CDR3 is TGTGCCAGCAGTCCTCGACAGGGATCCTACGAGCAGTACTTC. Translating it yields CASSPRQGSYEQYF.

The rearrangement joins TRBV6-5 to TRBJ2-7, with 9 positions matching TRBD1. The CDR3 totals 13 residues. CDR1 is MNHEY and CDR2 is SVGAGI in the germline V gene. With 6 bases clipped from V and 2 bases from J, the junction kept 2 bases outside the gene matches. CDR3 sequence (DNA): TGTGCCAGCAGGACAGGGGGAACCTACGAGCAGTACTTC. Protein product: CASRTGGTYEQYF.

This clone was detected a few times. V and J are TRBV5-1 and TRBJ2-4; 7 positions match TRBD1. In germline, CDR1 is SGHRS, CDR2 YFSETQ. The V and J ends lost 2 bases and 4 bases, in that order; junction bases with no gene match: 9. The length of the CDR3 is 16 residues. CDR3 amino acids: CASSLGRQGEKNIQYF. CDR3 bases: TGCGCCAGCAGCTTAGGGAGACAGGGCGAGAAAAACATTCAGTACTTC.

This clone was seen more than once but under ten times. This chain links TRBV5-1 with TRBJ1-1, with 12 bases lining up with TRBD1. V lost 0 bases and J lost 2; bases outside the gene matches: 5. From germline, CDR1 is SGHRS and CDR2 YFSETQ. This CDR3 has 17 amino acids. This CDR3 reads CASSLAGTGGSNTEAFF. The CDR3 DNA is TGCGCCAGCAGCTTGGCGGGGACAGGGGGCTCAAACACTGAAGCTTTCTTT.

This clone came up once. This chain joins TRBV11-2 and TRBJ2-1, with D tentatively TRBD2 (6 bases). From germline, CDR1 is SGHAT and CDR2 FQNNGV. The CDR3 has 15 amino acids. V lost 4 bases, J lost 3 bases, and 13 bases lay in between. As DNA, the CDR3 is TGTGCCAGCAGCTCTTCAGCGGGTAACTACAATGAGCAGTTCTTC. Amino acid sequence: CASSSSAGNYNEQFF.

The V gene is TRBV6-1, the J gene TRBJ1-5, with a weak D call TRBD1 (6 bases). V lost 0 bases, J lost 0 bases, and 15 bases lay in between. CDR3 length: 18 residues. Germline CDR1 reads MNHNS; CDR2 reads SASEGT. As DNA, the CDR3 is TGTGCCAGCAGTGAAGCTTTGGTCAGGACAGCTAGCAATCAGCCCCAGCATTTT. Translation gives CASSEALVRTASNQPQHF.

The CDR3 DNA is TGTGCCAGCAGCCCTAACAGGGCTGCCGGGGAGCTGTTTTTT. Encoded protein: CASSPNRAAGELFF. This chain joins TRBV11-1 and TRBJ2-2; D is perhaps TRBD1 (6 bases). The CDR3 sequence is 14 residues long. Germline V gives CDR1 SGHAT, CDR2 FQDESV (reference sequence). Trimming removed 5 bases from V and 6 bases from J, with 13 bases in between.

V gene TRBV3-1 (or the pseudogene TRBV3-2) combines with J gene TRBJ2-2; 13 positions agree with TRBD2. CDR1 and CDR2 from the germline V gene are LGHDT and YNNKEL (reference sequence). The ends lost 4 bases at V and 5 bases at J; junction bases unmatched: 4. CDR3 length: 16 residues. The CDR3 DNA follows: TGTGCCAGCAGCCTAGGGACTAGCGGGGTAACCGGGGAGCTGTTTTTT. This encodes CASSLGTSGVTGELFF.

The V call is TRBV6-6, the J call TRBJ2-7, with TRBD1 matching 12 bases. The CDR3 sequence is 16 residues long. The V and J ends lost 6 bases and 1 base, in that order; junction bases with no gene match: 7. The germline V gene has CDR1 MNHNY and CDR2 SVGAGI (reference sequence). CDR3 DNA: TGTGCCAGCAGACGATCGGGACAGGGGGCTTCCTACGAGCAGTACTTC. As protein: CASRRSGQGASYEQYF.

This CDR3 reads CASSERRVAVNEKLFF. In DNA, the CDR3 is TGTGCCAGCAGTGAAAGGAGGGTGGCAGTGAATGAAAAACTGTTTTTT. The chain links TRBV6-1 to TRBJ1-4; D gene unclear. The length of the CDR3 is 16 residues. From germline, CDR1 is MNHNS and CDR2 SASEGT. Trimming removed 2 bases from V and 5 bases from J, with 15 bases in between.

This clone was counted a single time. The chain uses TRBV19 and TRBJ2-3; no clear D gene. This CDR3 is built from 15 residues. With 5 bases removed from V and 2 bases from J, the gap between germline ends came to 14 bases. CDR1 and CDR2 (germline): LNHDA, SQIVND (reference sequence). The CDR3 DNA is TGTGCCAGTAGTGATTATTGGCAGTACACAGATACGCAGTATTTT. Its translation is CASSDYWQYTDTQYF.

Here the CDR3 DNA reads TGTGCCAGCAGCCAAGATCGGATCGAAGGACTAGCGGGAGTTGCAGATACGCAGTATTTT. It yields the protein CASSQDRIEGLAGVADTQYF. The rearrangement joins TRBV3-1 (or the pseudogene TRBV3-2) to TRBJ2-3; TRBD2 matches at 13 bases. V lost 0 bases to trimming and J lost 4 bases; unmatched junction nucleotides: 13. This CDR3 contains 20 residues. Germline CDR1 LGHDT, CDR2 YNNKEL (reference sequence).

CDR3 nucleotide sequence: TGTGCCAGTAGTATTTCGGGAGCGGACACCGGGGAGCTGTTTTTT. Encoded protein: CASSISGADTGELFF. This chain connects TRBV19 to TRBJ2-2, with D tentatively TRBD2 (6 bases). This CDR3 is built from 15 residues. V was shortened by 3 bases and J by 3 bases, with 11 bases between the two germline ends. Germline V lookup: CDR1 LNHDA, CDR2 SQIVND (reference sequence).

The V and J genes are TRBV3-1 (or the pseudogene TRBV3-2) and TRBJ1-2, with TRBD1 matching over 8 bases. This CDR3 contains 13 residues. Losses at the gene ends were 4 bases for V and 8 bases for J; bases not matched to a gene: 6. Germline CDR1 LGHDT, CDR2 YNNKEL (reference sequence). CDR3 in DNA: TGTGCCAGCAGCCGGGACAGGTCGTGGGGCTACACCTTC. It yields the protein CASSRDRSWGYTF.